This passage covers 20 T cell receptor beta chains from one sample sequenced in a study of response to subunit inactivated influenza vaccine. TCRdb called the RT-PCR reads again in MiXCR, with one record for every CDR3 protein. The table includes around 530,000 distinct CDR3 sequences, about 11% detected once. The material sequenced was PBMCs from blood, taken on the day of vaccination. The receptors derive from a man aged 50-59 years who received an inactivated influenza vaccine.

The chain has TRBV12-3 or TRBV12-4 and TRBJ2-1; D not certain. The ends were cut back, 7 bases at V and 6 bases at J, with 22 bases in the middle. This CDR3 is built from 16 residues. CDR3 DNA: TGTGCCAGCACCCTTCAACTCCCTCGGGTTGGCAATGAGCAGTTCTTC. Its protein product is CASTLQLPRVGNEQFF.

The J gene is TRBJ2-3, the V gene TRBV5-1; no clear D. The CDR3 spans 15 residues. The germline gives CDR1 SGHRS, CDR2 YFSETQ. V was pared by 0 bases and J by 0 bases, with 8 bases between. The CDR3 loop is CASSLVFTSTDTQYF. CDR3 DNA: TGCGCCAGCAGCTTGGTTTTTACTAGCACAGATACGCAGTATTTT. The entire variable domain, with the rest obtained from reference TRBV5-1 and TRBJ2-3, is as follows: KAGVTQTPRYLIKTRGQQVTLSCSPISGHRSVSWYQQTPGQGLQFLFEYFSETQRNKGNFPGRFSGRQFSNSRSEMNVSTLELGDSALYLCASSLVFTSTDTQYFGPGTRLTVL.

In this sample, this clonotype turned up a few times. This chain joins TRBV21-1 and TRBJ2-1; the table's D gene call, TRBD2, was not cross checked with the DNA. TRBV21-1 is labeled a pseudogene. The CDR3 sequence is 19 residues long. CDR3 DNA: TGTGCCAGCAGCCTCCCGAGCGGGAGGTCTCCGAGCTCCTACAATGAGCAGTTCTTC. It translates to CASSLPSGRSPSSYNEQFF.

The chain uses TRBV29-1 and TRBJ2-7, with D hard to call. Looked up from germline, CDR1 is SQVTM and CDR2 is ANQGSEA. Trimming left V 1 base short and J 9 bases short, with 22 bases between. The CDR3 sequence is 15 residues long. The CDR3 loop reads CSVEVRGPQPRGQYF. For the CDR3, the DNA is TGCAGCGTTGAAGTAAGAGGACCCCAGCCCCGCGGGCAGTACTTC.

J is TRBJ2-7 and V is TRBV7-2; D may correspond to TRBD1 or TRBD2 (5 bases each). CDR3 length equals 14 residues. The germline V gene encodes CDR1 SGHTA and CDR2 FQGNSA. The V and J ends lost 5 bases and 7 bases respectively, with 18 bases between them. CDR3 DNA sequence: TGTGCCAGCAGCGCTACCCTCCGGGGCGGGGAGCAGTACTTC. As protein: CASSATLRGGEQYF.

This clonotype was counted a few times. This sequence joins TRBV2 and TRBJ2-3, with D perhaps matching TRBD1 (6 bases). Germline CDR1 is SNHLY and CDR2 is FYNNEI. The ends were cut back, 2 bases at V and 0 bases at J, with 6 bases in the middle. The CDR3 covers 14 residues. Here the CDR3 reads CASSEQGSTDTQYF. The CDR3 DNA reads as TGTGCCAGCAGTGAACAGGGGAGCACAGATACGCAGTATTTT. Full variable domain (rest looked up from reference TRBV2 and TRBJ2-3): EPEVTQTPSHQVTQMGQEVILRCVPISNHLYFYWYRQILGQKVEFLVSFYNNEISEKSEIFDDQFSVERPDGSNFTLKIRSTKLEDSAMYFCASSEQGSTDTQYFGPGTRLTVL.

This clonotype was observed many times. The chain couples TRBV4-2 to TRBJ1-4; no clear D gene. The V end lost 4 bases, the J end lost 4 bases, and 16 bases lay between the germline ends. Germline loops: CDR1 LGHNA, CDR2 YNFKEQ. The CDR3 loop spans 16 amino acids. As DNA, the CDR3 is TGTGCCAGCAGCCGGGGATTGTTGGTGGTTAATGAAAAACTGTTTTTT. It yields the protein CASSRGLLVVNEKLFF.

This clonotype occurred a few times. V gene TRBV27 combines with J gene TRBJ2-7; no reliable D call. V lost 6 bases and J 4 bases, leaving 16 bases between the germline ends. Germline lookup yields CDR1 MNHEY and CDR2 SMNVEV (reference sequence). This CDR3 contains 14 residues. CDR3 sequence reads: CASSHDWGRYEQYF. In DNA, the CDR3 is TGTGCCAGCAGCCACGACTGGGGAAGATACGAGCAGTACTTC.

This clonotype was seen repeatedly, ten times or more. J is TRBJ2-1 and V is TRBV29-1, with D maybe TRBD1 (5 bases). Trimming stripped 6 bases from V and 4 bases from J, with 16 bases between. The CDR3 has 14 residues. Germline V CDR1 and CDR2: SQVTM, ANQGSEA. The CDR3 spells CSVGGVRVYNEQFF. CDR3 nucleotides: TGCAGCGTCGGCGGTGTCAGGGTGTACAATGAGCAGTTCTTC.

This clonotype showed up just a few times. The CDR3: CASSYGGWEQYF. The CDR3 nucleotides are TGTGCCAGCAGTTACGGCGGTTGGGAGCAGTACTTC. The rearrangement joins TRBV28 to TRBJ2-7; unclear D gene. The ends were cut back, 4 bases at V and 7 bases at J, with 11 bases in the middle. The CDR3 contains 12 residues. Germline CDR1 MDHEN, CDR2 SYDVKM.

The chain uses TRBV3-1 and TRBJ2-1, with 9 bases aligning to TRBD2. V trimming: 3 bases; J trimming: 6 bases; junction bases outside the gene matches: 9. Germline loops: CDR1 LGHDT, CDR2 YNNKEL (reference sequence). This CDR3 has 16 amino acids. For the CDR3, the DNA is TGTGCCAGCAGCCAGGAAGCGGGGGGCGCGGGCAATGAGCAGTTCTTC. Its protein is CASSQEAGGAGNEQFF.

This clonotype was detected many times. This sequence joins TRBV3-1 and TRBJ2-7; D is unresolved. With 4 bases removed from V and 5 bases from J, the gap between germline ends came to 9 bases. The CDR3 is made up of 12 amino acids. Germline-derived CDR1 and CDR2 are LGHDT and YNNKEL (reference sequence). CDR3 loop: CASSLMNHEQYF. DNA for the CDR3: TGTGCCAGCAGCCTCATGAACCACGAGCAGTACTTC.

This clonotype was seen ten or more times. This chain connects TRBV29-1 to TRBJ1-2; D may be TRBD1 (5 bases). Trimming removed 3 bases from V and 4 bases from J, with 24 bases in between. This CDR3 region has 17 residues. Germline assignment: CDR1 SQVTM and CDR2 ANQGSEA. The CDR3: CSVDLGAAEVLGYGYTF. As DNA, the CDR3 is TGCAGCGTTGATCTAGGGGCCGCGGAAGTGCTCGGCTATGGCTACACCTTC.

A few counts support this clonotype. The V and J genes are TRBV7-3 and TRBJ2-1, with D perhaps assigned TRBD1 or TRBD2 (5 bases each). CDR3 length equals 13 residues. In germline, CDR1 is SGHTA, CDR2 FQGTGA. V was trimmed by 4 bases and J by 5 bases, leaving 9 bases between them. The CDR3 nucleotides are TGTGCCAGCAGCTCCGGGACCAACAATGAGCAGTTCTTC. Translating gives CASSSGTNNEQFF. Variable domain in full (rest from reference TRBV7-3 and TRBJ2-1): GAGVSQTPSNKVTEKGKYVELRCDPISGHTALYWYRQSLGQGPEFLIYFQGTGAADDSGLPNDRFFAVRPEGSVSTLKIQRTERGDSAVYLCASSSGTNNEQFFGPGTRLTVL.

This clonotype was picked up a small number of times. The chain combines TRBV11-2 with TRBJ1-1; D is unclear. Germline CDR1 and CDR2: SGHAT and FQNNGV. This CDR3 spans 15 amino acids. Trimming shortened V by 3 bases and J by 1 base, and 12 bases separated the two germline ends. In DNA, the CDR3 is TGTGCCAGCAGCTTCTTGAGTCACGGGAACACTGAAGCTTTCTTT. Translation gives CASSFLSHGNTEAFF.

This rearrangement joins TRBV24-1 to TRBJ2-3, with D unresolved. Germline loops: CDR1 KGHDR, CDR2 SFDVKD. This CDR3 comprises 17 residues. With 0 bases removed from V and 10 bases from J, the gap between germline ends came to 22 bases. The DNA for the CDR3 is TGTGCCACCAGTGATTTGGGCGAGACTGGAACCCTTGCCGCGCAGTATTTT. Translation: CATSDLGETGTLAAQYF.

Ten or more counts support this clonotype. The V gene is TRBV5-1, the J gene TRBJ2-7; 8 positions agree with TRBD2. This CDR3 is 14 amino acids long. In germline, CDR1 is SGHRS, CDR2 YFSETQ. V gave up 0 bases and J gave up 3 bases; unmatched junction bases: 2. The CDR3, as DNA: TGCGCCAGCAGCTTGGCACTAGCGGACTACGAGCAGTACTTC. Translation gives CASSLALADYEQYF.

This clonotype has just a few counts. The chain has TRBV11-2 and TRBJ2-1; 7 bases are a match to TRBD2. Germline CDR1 reads SGHAT; CDR2 reads FQNNGV. The ends lost 0 bases at V and 3 bases at J; junction bases unmatched: 11. This CDR3 is 18 amino acids long. CDR3 sequence reads: CASSLEGRGSGYYNEQFF. CDR3 bases: TGTGCCAGCAGCTTAGAGGGCCGCGGGAGTGGGTACTACAATGAGCAGTTCTTC. Full variable domain (rest looked up from reference TRBV11-2 and TRBJ2-1): EAGVAQSPRYKIIEKRQSVAFWCNPISGHATLYWYQQILGQGPKLLIQFQNNGVVDDSQLPKDRFSAERLKGVDSTLKIQPAKLEDSAVYLCASSLEGRGSGYYNEQFFGPGTRLTVL.

Only a few counts were recorded for this clonotype. This chain uses TRBV6-1 with TRBJ2-2; 14 nucleotides align to TRBD2. CDR1 and CDR2 (germline): MNHNS, SASEGT. The CDR3 runs to 17 residues. J gave up 4 bases and V 6 bases, and 7 bases lay outside the gene matches. CDR3 in DNA: TGTGCCAGCAGACGGACTAGCGGGAGGTTGACCACCGGGGAGCTGTTTTTT. Residues: CASRRTSGRLTTGELFF.

This clonotype was counted a few times. The chain recombines TRBV7-6 with TRBJ1-2; TRBD1 aligns across 9 bases. Germline loops: CDR1 SGHVS, CDR2 FNYEAQ. The V gene end was trimmed by 4 bases and the J gene end by 8 bases; junction bases not matched to a gene: 8. This CDR3 comprises 14 residues. CDR3 nucleotides: TGTGCCAGCAGCTCAGGACAGGGGACGGGAGGCTACACCTTC. Translation: CASSSGQGTGGYTF.